This T cell receptor beta chain emerged from a study of monozygotic twins with inflammatory bowel disease. Reanalyzing the 5' RACE reads, TCRdb keeps one entry per CDR3 protein, without DNA. The table lists more than 300,000 distinct CDR3 sequences. The CDR3 is made up of 14 amino acids. The germline gives CDR1 LNHDA, CDR2 SQIVND (reference sequence). The clonotype was recovered from a human donor with ulcerative colitis or Crohn's disease, or a healthy co-twin of an affected twin (not recorded which). Specimen: blood. The rearrangement joins TRBV19 to TRBJ1-3. CDR3 loop: CATFLGGFGNTIYF.